Here is one T cell receptor beta chain with its context. Its cognate antigen is unknown. The germline V gene has CDR1 KGHSH and CDR2 LQKENI. V lost 3 bases to trimming and J lost 0 bases, with 10 bases between them. This CDR3 contains 15 residues. TCRdb's copy holds only in-frame clones and misses some; the assay was immunoSEQ multiplex PCR. The top ten clones hold 7.7% of a sample with tens of thousands of clones, 73% of them seen once. This entry is derived from a study of tissue T cells after allogeneic stem cell transplantation. Study results and caveats: This small cohort was clinically heterogeneous, and sampling depth was a limitation.

The sequencing used tissue from the ileum, collected at autopsy. J is TRBJ2-3 and V is TRBV18; the D gene is possibly TRBD2 (6 bases). The clonotype originates from a female donor older than 55 with lung cancer. The CDR3 region is CASSPPGASTDTQYF. As DNA, the CDR3 is TGTGCCAGCTCACCGCCGGGAGCTAGCACAGATACGCAGTATTTT.